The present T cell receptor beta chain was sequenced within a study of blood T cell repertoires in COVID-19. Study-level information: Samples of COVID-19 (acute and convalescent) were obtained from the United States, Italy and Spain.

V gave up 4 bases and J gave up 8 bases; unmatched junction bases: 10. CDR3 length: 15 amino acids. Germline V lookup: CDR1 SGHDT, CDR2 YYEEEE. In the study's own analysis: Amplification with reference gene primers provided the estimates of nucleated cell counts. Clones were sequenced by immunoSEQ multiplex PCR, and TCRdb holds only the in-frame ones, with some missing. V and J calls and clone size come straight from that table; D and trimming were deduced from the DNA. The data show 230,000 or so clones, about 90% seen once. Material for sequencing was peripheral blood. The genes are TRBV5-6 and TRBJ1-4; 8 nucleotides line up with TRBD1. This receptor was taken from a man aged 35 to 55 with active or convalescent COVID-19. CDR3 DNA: TGTGCCAGCAGCGGGACCGGGACAGGCCCAGAAAAACTGTTTTTT. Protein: CASSGTGTGPEKLFF.